These 9 T cell receptor beta chains came from one sample sequenced in a study of breast tumors, draining lymph nodes, adjacent tissues. TCRdb itself ran the multiplex PCR reads through MiXCR, one entry per CDR3 protein. The sample shows some 230,000 distinct CDR3 sequences, around 34% of them seen only once. Axillary draining lymph nodes of breast cancer patients supplied the node samples. The sequencing sample was made of axillary lymph node tissue. The receptors stem from a female donor with breast cancer. Some clones in this sample may be carry-over from other donors' samples.

In the case of this clonotype: A much larger clone is a single base away; this may be a read error. This sequence joins TRBV6-6 and TRBJ2-5, with 9 bases lining up with TRBD2. The length of the CDR3 is 14 residues. V trimming: 5 bases; J trimming: 6 bases; junction bases outside the gene matches: 7. Per the germline V gene, CDR1 is MNHNY and CDR2 is SVGAGI (reference sequence). For the CDR3, the DNA is TGTGCCAGCAGTCACGCGGGGGGGCTGAAGACCCAGTACTTC. Translated, it gives CASSHAGGLKTQYF.

CDR3 sequence reads: CATGQGGVAGELFF. CDR3 DNA sequence: TGTGCCACTGGACAGGGTGGTGTTGCCGGGGAGCTGTTTTTT. The rearrangement links TRBV10-3 to TRBJ2-2; 8 bases match TRBD1. Germline trimming cut 10 bases from V and 6 bases from J; bases unmatched to any gene: 10. Germline V CDR1 and CDR2: ENHRY, SYGVKD. The length of the CDR3 is 14 residues.

This clonotype occurred many times. The chain recombines TRBV7-3 with TRBJ2-3, with D uncertain. In germline, CDR1 is SGHTA, CDR2 FQGTGA. This CDR3 region has 13 residues. Trimming took 5 bases from V and 3 from J, leaving 9 bases between them. The CDR3 bases are TGTGCCAGCAGCCAGGACCAGACAGATACGCAGTATTTT. Amino acid sequence: CASSQDQTDTQYF.

About this clonotype itself: A read error is possible here, since a much larger clone lies one base away. The chain links TRBV6-6 to TRBJ2-2; TRBD2 matches 13 bases. The germline CDR1 and CDR2 sequences are MNHNY and SVGAGI (reference sequence). J was trimmed by 7 bases and V by 6 bases; bases with no gene match: 5. The CDR3 contains 15 residues. The CDR3 sequence is CASRPTSGGGGELFF. The CDR3 DNA reads TGTGCCAGCAGGCCTACTAGCGGGGGGGGCGGGGAGCTGTTTTTT.

A single count supports this clonotype. The chain is built from TRBV10-3 and TRBJ1-1; D gene uncertain. V shed 5 bases and J shed 3 bases, with 13 bases lying between them. Looked up from germline, CDR1 is ENHRY and CDR2 is SYGVKD. CDR3 length: 14 amino acids. CDR3 coding DNA: TGTGCCATCAGTTCGTCCCGGGCCGACACTGAAGCTTTCTTT. This gives the protein CAISSSRADTEAFF.

For this clonotype: The conserved closing phenylalanine or tryptophan is absent in this CDR3, likely reflecting a read error. V and J are TRBV29-1 and TRBJ2-1, with D perhaps TRBD1 (5 bases). The length of the CDR3 is 15 residues. Germline V gene data show CDR1 as SQVTM and CDR2 as ANQGSEA. This chain's CDR3 is CSAYSQESSYNEQFR. The CDR3 DNA sequence: TGCAGTGCCTATTCACAGGAGAGCTCCTACAATGAGCAGTTCAGA.

In regard to this clonotype: It may be a read error: a sequence one base away is much more abundant. V is TRBV11-2 and J is TRBJ2-5; 8 positions match TRBD1. V trimming: 6 bases; J trimming: 5 bases; junction bases outside the gene matches: 11. There are 15 residues in the CDR3. CDR1 is SGHAT, CDR2 FQNNGV, per germline. CDR3 DNA sequence: TGTGCCAGCAGTTACTCGACAGGGGCAGGCGAGACCCAGTACTTC. As protein: CASSYSTGAGETQYF. The variable domain in full, completed from reference TRBV11-2 and TRBJ2-5, reads EAGVAQSPRYKIIEKRQSVAFWCNPISGHATLYWYQQILGQGPKLLIQFQNNGVVDDSQLPKDRFSAERLKGVDSTLKIQPAKLEDSAVYLCASSYSTGAGETQYFGPGTRLLVL.

This clonotype was seen at least ten times. V usage is TRBV3-1 and J usage is TRBJ1-2; no definite D call. Germline CDR1 is LGHDT and CDR2 is YNNKEL (reference sequence). The CDR3 totals 13 residues. The V end lost 3 bases, the J end lost 0 bases, and 5 bases lay between the germline ends. CDR3 in amino acids: CASSHGANYGYTF. In DNA, the CDR3 is TGTGCCAGCAGCCATGGGGCTAACTATGGCTACACCTTC.

The sample holds many counts of this clonotype. The rearrangement links TRBV7-3 to TRBJ2-1; 13 bases are a match to TRBD2. The CDR3 has 15 amino acids. Germline loops: CDR1 SGHTA, CDR2 FQGTGA. Trimming took 5 bases from V and 6 from J; bases not matched to a gene: 4. The CDR3 region is CASSPRLAGGNEQFF. In DNA form, the CDR3 reads TGTGCCAGCAGCCCCCGACTAGCGGGGGGCAATGAGCAGTTCTTC.